This T cell receptor (beta chain) emerged from a study of T cells in Graves' hyperthyroidism and ophthalmopathy (dated by TCRdb to the late 2010s). Regarding the research as a whole: Peripheral blood samples were taken at the time of initial diagnosis, prior to any treatment. The approximately 100 discovery patients were randomly split 7:3 into training and test sets. TCR Vbeta CDR3 sequencing of 135 peripheral blood samples (under 45 ophthalmopathy, about 75 hyperthyroidism and about 17 progressor patients) is reported in the paper. TCR V-J signatures able to tell the groups apart were searched for in a discovery cohort of approximately 95 patients, of whom more than 40 had Graves' ophthalmopathy and about 60 had stable Graves' hyperthyroidism. After blood sampling, hyperthyroidism patients were treated with methimazole at a starting dose of 30 mg daily, and ophthalmopathy patients were treated with high-dose intravenous methylprednisolone. In addition, the study compared T-cell repertoires in thyroid tissue and in blood from about six Graves' hyperthyroidism patients. Prospective prediction of ophthalmopathy was tested in an independent validation cohort of some 20 hyperthyroidism patients and 17 patients who later progressed to ophthalmopathy.

What the work shows at the level of the full study, not this receptor alone: In validation, the model predicted progression to ophthalmopathy a median of about 6 months before onset, with about 67% sensitivity and roughly 72% specificity. Most expanded thyroid clonotypes (frequency above 0.001) were also detected in blood, suggesting blood repertoires may reflect thyroid immune responses. Sample size was not statistically predetermined, and investigators were not blinded to group allocation. A model built on a 13 V-J signature distinguished ophthalmopathy from stable hyperthyroidism, reaching roughly 88% sensitivity and under 84% specificity in cross-validation and 80%/75% in testing.

The TCR beta CDR3 regions were amplified from the RNA transcripts. For the first round of RT-PCR on the TCR CDR3, the HTBI primer set was used together with the Qiagen OneStep RT-PCR kit. The libraries were constructed in a second round of multiplex PCR and then size-selected and purified. The libraries were sequenced on an Illumina HiSeq2000 using paired-end 100 bp reads. Under the source paper's analysis protocol: Raw data were processed with SOAPnuke, discarding reads with adapters, uncalled bases, mean Phred below 15, or no exact constant-primer or identifier match. High-quality paired reads were merged with COPE v1.2.5, and unique nucleotide sequences were defined as clonotypes. MiTCR v1.1 was used to align clonotypes to the IMGT TRBV, TRBD and TRBJ reference segments. Analysis was restricted to V-J combinations with a frequency above 0.0001, which covered approximately 99% of repertoires. The TCS score was defined as the ratio of F50 (clonal expansion) to E x V (chaos), calculated using BLOSUM62-based TCRdist between CDR3 peptides within each V-J. Welch's t-statistics and random forest reduced around 520 V-J features to 10 to 15, which were used in a naive Bayes classifier (R e1071). The raw public data were reprocessed by TCRdb itself: fastp quality trimming at Q25, MiXCR clonotype calling, in-frame beta chains only. Entries that share a CDR3 protein sequence are merged under the most common genes and DNA. The V and J calls were not made by the authors but by TCRdb's processing. This sample gives about 590,000 distinct CDR3 sequences in total; roughly 14% of them show up just once. Less than 9.5% of the sample rests with the top ten.

Graves' hyperthyroidism was defined as stable when no progression to ophthalmopathy occurred over 18 months of follow-up. Hyperthyroidism patients were newly diagnosed, had a disease duration of under 2 months, and were aged 18 to 65 years. Patients with uncontrolled infections, other autoimmune diseases, pregnancy or lactation were excluded. Diagnoses were established on the basis of clinical symptoms, serum thyroxine and TRAb, thyroid ultrasound, and orbital computed tomography. Ficoll-Paque density gradient centrifugation was used to isolate PBMCs from about 10 ml of fresh peripheral blood. Total RNA was extracted using Trizol reagent, and RNA quality was assessed on an Agilent 2100 Bioanalyzer. This clonotype was recorded at least ten times. Its antigen is still unknown. The input lacks base qualities; no much larger clone sits a single base away. V trim: 10 bases; J trim: 2 bases; unmatched bases: 8. The CDR3 has 14 amino acids, counting the end cysteine and phenylalanine. CDR3 DNA is the only sequence kept; it has 42 bases, read in frame from the first base. CDR1 and CDR2 are read off the germline V gene as MNHNS and SASEGT.

Source material: blood. This TCR came from a woman in her twenties or thirties with Graves' hyperthyroidism. The rearranged segments are TRBV6-1 and TRBJ1-5; 7 nucleotides in the junction match TRBD1. The DNA sequence follows: TGTGCCACTTCCAGACAGGGTGGCAATCAGCCCCAGCATTTT. The translation is CATSRQGGNQPQHF.